What follows are 30 T cell receptor beta chains derived from one specimen sequenced in a study of cytomegalovirus exposure and HLA in healthy donors. PCR amplification relied on 60 Vbeta primers (plus 13 Jbeta primers). Repertoires were generated with immunoSEQ multiplex PCR, while TCRdb's copy carries only in-frame clones and drops some. The sample has some 160,000 clones, around 77% seen once. Material: PBMCs. The receptor source for this set is a man aged 60 to 75 in good health and CMV-seronegative.

The chain combines TRBV2 with TRBJ2-3, with D uncertain. Per germline, CDR1 SNHLY and CDR2 FYNNEI. V was clipped by 6 bases and J by 0 bases, with 7 bases between them. The CDR3 runs to 13 residues. CDR3 amino acids: CASRESSTDTQYF. The CDR3 DNA is TGTGCCAGCAGGGAGTCTAGCACAGATACGCAGTATTTT.

The rearrangement uses TRBV5-4 and TRBJ1-6; D not resolved. V was clipped by 4 bases and J by 6 bases, with 8 bases between them. The CDR3 has 13 amino acids. Germline CDR1 is SGHNT and CDR2 is YYREEE (reference sequence). CDR3: CASSPNSNSPLHF. CDR3 nucleotide sequence: TGTGCCAGCAGCCCTAACTCTAATTCACCCCTCCACTTT.

About this clone: The germline gene is not matched at one end of the junction; a read error may be the cause. V usage is TRBV5-4 and J usage is TRBJ1-5, with D tentatively TRBD1 (5 bases). This CDR3 has 14 residues. Looked up from germline, CDR1 is SGHNT and CDR2 is YYREEE (reference sequence). CDR3 residues: CASSSQGGNRPQHF. DNA of the CDR3: TGTGCCAGCAGCTCCCAGGGTGGCAATCGGCCCCAGCATTTT.

V usage is TRBV11-2 and J usage is TRBJ2-5, with D perhaps matching TRBD2 (5 bases). This CDR3 spans 16 amino acids. Trimming took off 5 bases at V and 2 bases at J, with 18 bases between the two ends. Germline loops: CDR1 SGHAT, CDR2 FQNNGV. This CDR3 reads CASSAVGSVGQETQYF. The DNA of the CDR3 is TGTGCCAGCAGCGCGGTGGGGAGTGTAGGACAAGAGACCCAGTACTTC.

The chain recombines TRBV29-1 with TRBJ2-7, with unresolved D. This CDR3 has 12 amino acids. Germline V gives CDR1 SQVTM, CDR2 ANQGSEA. V was clipped by 0 bases and J by 2 bases, with 5 bases between them. CDR3 DNA: TGCAGCGTTGAAGAGGCAGCCTACGAGCAGTACTTC. Amino acid sequence: CSVEEAAYEQYF.

This chain uses TRBV7-9 with TRBJ2-2, with a weak D call TRBD1 (5 bases). The germline V gene encodes CDR1 SEHNR and CDR2 FQNEAQ (reference sequence). Trimming removed 1 base from V and 7 bases from J, with 13 bases in between. The CDR3 runs to 15 residues. CDR3 nucleotide sequence: TGTGCCAGCAGCTTAGGACAGCCCTTGAACGGGGAGCTGTTTTTT. Its protein product is CASSLGQPLNGELFF.

J is TRBJ1-1 and V is TRBV28; no clear D. V was trimmed by 6 bases and J by 8 bases, leaving 7 bases between them. The CDR3 runs 10 residues. Per germline, CDR1 MDHEN and CDR2 SYDVKM. The CDR3 loop reads CASRELEAFF. CDR3 nucleotides: TGTGCCAGCAGAGAACTAGAAGCTTTCTTT.

The chain carries TRBV27 and TRBJ2-2; maybe TRBD1 (5 bases). This CDR3 region has 14 residues. Germline CDR1 is MNHEY and CDR2 is SMNVEV (reference sequence). The ends were cut back, 6 bases at V and 1 base at J, with 9 bases in the middle. The CDR3 nucleotides read TGTGCCAGCAGGAAAGGACAGAACACCGGGGAGCTGTTTTTT. Its protein is CASRKGQNTGELFF.

This chain links TRBV19 with TRBJ1-5; 8 bases fit TRBD1. With 6 bases clipped from V and 1 base from J, the junction kept 5 bases outside the gene matches. CDR1 and CDR2 (germline): LNHDA, SQIVND (reference sequence). The CDR3 runs to 15 residues. Here the CDR3 DNA reads TGTGCCAGTAGCCTGACAGGGGTCAGCAATCAGCCCCAGCATTTT. This codes for CASSLTGVSNQPQHF.

This clone occurred a few times. This chain links TRBV7-6 with TRBJ2-7; 8 bases align to TRBD1. Germline CDR1 and CDR2: SGHVS and FNYEAQ. The CDR3 consists of 14 residues. The trim removed 5 bases at V and 3 bases at J, leaving 6 bases unmatched. The CDR3 sequence is CASSRGTGLYEQYF. In nucleotides, the CDR3 is TGTGCCAGCAGCCGAGGGACAGGACTCTACGAGCAGTACTTC.

A note on this clone: The junction shows a germline mismatch at one end, possibly a read error. The rearrangement uses TRBV5-4 and TRBJ1-6; D is perhaps TRBD1 (5 bases). CDR1 and CDR2 from the germline V gene are SGHNT and YYREEE (reference sequence). This CDR3 contains 14 residues. This CDR3 is CASGQGGKNSPLNF. The CDR3 nucleotides read TGTGCCAGCGGTCAGGGCGGTAAGAATTCACCCCTCAACTTT.

V usage is TRBV9 and J usage is TRBJ2-1, with 7 positions matching TRBD1. Germline values: CDR1 SGDLS, CDR2 YYNGEE. V was pared by 3 bases and J by 2 bases, with 2 bases of the junction left unmatched. This CDR3 contains 14 residues. The CDR3 is CASSGQGTYNEQFF. CDR3 DNA: TGTGCCAGCAGCGGACAGGGCACCTACAATGAGCAGTTCTTC.

The chain links TRBV28 to TRBJ2-5; TRBD2 aligns across 14 bases. The V gene end was trimmed by 7 bases and the J gene end by 6 bases; junction bases not matched to a gene: 7. The germline V gene encodes CDR1 MDHEN and CDR2 SYDVKM. The CDR3 has 15 residues. The CDR3 coding sequence is TGTGCCAGCAACTCCGGGACTAGCGGGAGCAAGACCCAGTACTTC. The encoded protein is CASNSGTSGSKTQYF.

The CDR3 loop reads CASSSGTDRTDTQYF. The CDR3 bases are TGCGCCAGCAGCTCGGGGACAGATCGCACAGATACGCAGTATTTT. V is TRBV5-1 and J is TRBJ2-3, with 7 bases aligning to TRBD1. This CDR3 has 15 residues. V gave up 3 bases and J gave up 1 base; unmatched junction bases: 5. Germline lookup yields CDR1 SGHRS and CDR2 YFSETQ.

This chain uses TRBV5-1 with TRBJ2-7; 8 bases match TRBD1. After removal of 2 bases from V and 1 base from J, the junction contained 5 bases not matched to a gene. CDR1 and CDR2 (germline): SGHRS, YFSETQ. This CDR3 spans 15 amino acids. The CDR3 DNA sequence: TGCGCCAGCAGCTTCGGACAGGGTTATTCCTACGAGCAGTACTTC. The encoded protein is CASSFGQGYSYEQYF.

The rearrangement uses TRBV6-1 and TRBJ1-5; D is unresolved. Trimming stripped 6 bases from V and 0 bases from J, with 12 bases between. Germline V lookup: CDR1 MNHNS, CDR2 SASEGT. The CDR3 is 15 amino acids. CDR3 sequence reads: CASRLQVSSNQPQHF. CDR3 nucleotides: TGTGCCAGCAGACTCCAGGTGTCTAGCAATCAGCCCCAGCATTTT.

CDR3 region: CASSVLAGARNNEQFF. CDR3 bases: TGTGCCAGCAGTGTATTAGCGGGAGCTCGGAATAATGAGCAGTTCTTC. The rearrangement uses TRBV2 and TRBJ2-1; 9 nucleotides match TRBD2. J was trimmed by 7 bases and V by 4 bases; bases with no gene match: 11. The germline V gene has CDR1 SNHLY and CDR2 FYNNEI. The CDR3 length is 16 residues. Full variable domain (missing parts from reference TRBV2 and TRBJ2-1): EPEVTQTPSHQVTQMGQEVILRCVPISNHLYFYWYRQILGQKVEFLVSFYNNEISEKSEIFDDQFSVERPDGSNFTLKIRSTKLEDSAMYFCASSVLAGARNNEQFFGPGTRLTVL.

The V call is TRBV6-1, the J call TRBJ2-6, with D maybe TRBD2 (7 bases). CDR3 length: 18 amino acids. CDR1 is MNHNS, CDR2 SASEGT, per germline. V was cut by 1 base and J by 0 bases, with 13 bases left in between. Here the CDR3 DNA reads TGTGCCAGCAGTGAAGGGGGAGGGGGGGCCTCTGGGGCCAACGTCCTGACTTTC. Its protein is CASSEGGGGASGANVLTF.

The V gene is TRBV29-1, the J gene TRBJ1-2; D uncertain. Germline loops: CDR1 SQVTM, CDR2 ANQGSEA. This CDR3 region has 13 residues. V lost 6 bases, J lost 4 bases, and 15 bases lay in between. The CDR3 spells CSVEPSGGYGYTF. The CDR3 DNA reads as TGCAGCGTCGAGCCCTCGGGAGGCTATGGCTACACCTTC. Based on the CDR3 plus reference TRBV29-1 and TRBJ1-2, the full variable domain is SAVISQKPSRDICQRGTSLTIQCQVDSQVTMMFWYRQQPGQSLTLIATANQGSEATYESGFVIDKFPISRPNLTFSTLTVSNMSPEDSSIYLCSVEPSGGYGYTFGSGTRLTVV.

The chain has TRBV25-1 and TRBJ2-7, with D maybe TRBD1 (5 bases). The CDR3 runs 13 residues. V was clipped by 6 bases and J by 1 base, with 10 bases between them. Per the germline V gene, CDR1 is MGHDK and CDR2 is SYGVNS. The DNA for the CDR3 is TGTGCCAGCAGCCCTCAGGGTTCCTACGAGCAGTACTTC. Translating gives CASSPQGSYEQYF.

In its sample, this clone was seen once. This chain uses TRBV4-2 with TRBJ2-7; possibly TRBD1 for D (5 bases). Per the germline V gene, CDR1 is LGHNA and CDR2 is YNFKEQ. There are 13 residues in the CDR3. The V end was cut by 4 bases, the J end by 6 bases, with 13 bases between. CDR3 amino acids: CASSPGPHGEQYF. CDR3 DNA: TGTGCCAGCAGCCCAGGGCCCCATGGCGAGCAGTACTTC.

This clone is a singleton in its sample. Its ends do not fully match the called genes, so a read error is possible. The chain employs TRBV7-9 and TRBJ2-5, with 7 positions matching TRBD1. Germline lookup yields CDR1 SEHNR and CDR2 FQNEAQ (reference sequence). The CDR3 extends over 16 amino acids. The CDR3 DNA reads as TGTTCCAGCAGCTCCGGAACGACAGGGATCGATGAGACCCAGTACTTC. Residues: CSSSSGTTGIDETQYF.

The chain uses TRBV5-1 and TRBJ2-1, with 11 bases identical to TRBD2. V trimming: 4 bases; J trimming: 9 bases; junction bases outside the gene matches: 9. Germline lookup yields CDR1 SGHRS and CDR2 YFSETQ. The CDR3 spans 15 residues. CDR3 sequence: CASSTQGTSGGEQFF. The CDR3 DNA sequence: TGCGCCAGCAGCACGCAAGGGACTAGCGGAGGTGAGCAGTTCTTC.

CDR3 loop: CASSQLSGSSTDTQYF. CDR3 bases: TGTGCCAGCAGCCAACTTAGCGGTTCTAGCACAGATACGCAGTATTTT. This sequence joins TRBV7-6 and TRBJ2-3; weak D call: TRBD2 (6 bases). The length of the CDR3 is 16 residues. V dropped 5 bases and J dropped 0 bases, with 15 bases sitting between them. Germline values: CDR1 SGHVS, CDR2 FNYEAQ.

The V and J genes are TRBV2 and TRBJ2-3, with D uncertain. The V end was cut by 3 bases, the J end by 2 bases, with 9 bases between. Per germline, CDR1 SNHLY and CDR2 FYNNEI. The CDR3 sequence is 14 residues long. The chain's CDR3 is CASSDYSYTDTQYF. For the CDR3, the DNA is TGTGCCAGCAGTGATTACAGTTACACAGATACGCAGTATTTT.

J is TRBJ1-1 and V is TRBV30; TRBD1 is a possible D gene (5 bases). Germline-derived CDR1 and CDR2 are GTSNPN and SVGIG (reference sequence). V was trimmed by 2 bases and J by 1 base, leaving 8 bases between them. The CDR3 runs 13 residues. The CDR3 protein is CAWSLTANTEAFF. CDR3 DNA: TGTGCCTGGAGTCTGACAGCGAACACTGAAGCTTTCTTT.

The chain joins TRBV15 to TRBJ2-6; D is uncertain. Germline CDR1 and CDR2: LNHNV and YYDKDF (reference sequence). CDR3 length equals 16 residues. V was clipped by 0 bases and J by 2 bases, with 8 bases between them. The CDR3 coding sequence is TGTGCCACCAGCAGAGATCAGAGCGCTGGGGCCAACGTCCTGACTTTC. Its protein is CATSRDQSAGANVLTF.

The chain combines TRBV7-9 with TRBJ2-1, with TRBD2 matching over 13 bases. CDR3 length: 15 amino acids. In germline, CDR1 is SEHNR, CDR2 FQNEAQ (reference sequence). The J segment lost 9 bases and the V segment lost 7 bases, leaving 9 bases of the junction unmatched. CDR3 sequence: CASMLTSGGAGEQFF. The CDR3 DNA reads TGTGCCAGCATGCTCACTAGCGGGGGGGCCGGTGAGCAGTTCTTC. Looking up the rest from reference TRBV7-9 and TRBJ2-1 gives the full variable domain: DTGVSQNPRHKITKRGQNVTFRCDPISEHNRLYWYRQTLGQGPEFLTYFQNEAQLEKSRLLSDRFSAERPKGSFSTLEIQRTEQGDSAMYLCASMLTSGGAGEQFFGPGTRLTVL.

The V call is TRBV7-6, the J call TRBJ2-1; TRBD2 matches 7 bases. V lost 7 bases to trimming and J lost 2 bases; unmatched junction nucleotides: 11. Germline V gene data show CDR1 as SGHVS and CDR2 as FNYEAQ. This CDR3 is 16 amino acids long. The CDR3 sequence is CASTRRGAGTYNEQFF. In DNA, the CDR3 is TGTGCCAGCACGCGTCGGGGAGCGGGAACCTACAATGAGCAGTTCTTC.

The chain uses TRBV5-4 and TRBJ1-1; TRBD1 matches 8 bases. The length of the CDR3 is 17 residues. Germline V gives CDR1 SGHNT, CDR2 YYREEE (reference sequence). Unmatched junction bases numbered 12, after V lost 5 bases and J lost 0 bases. CDR3 in amino acids: CASSSGTGPRVNTEAFF. CDR3 coding DNA: TGTGCCAGCAGTTCCGGGACAGGCCCCAGGGTGAACACTGAAGCTTTCTTT.